This T cell receptor (beta chain) originates from a study of OX40 agonist ivuxolimab in advanced cancers. Study overall: Patients undergoing dose escalation presented with hepatocellular carcinoma, melanoma, renal cell or head and neck cancer. Treatment received earlier with anti-PD-1, anti-PD-L1 or anti-CTLA-4 agents was allowed, and approximately 44% had some. Overall study findings and caveats: There were, on average, more expanded clones in CD8+ T cells than in CD4+.

This clone showed up just once. Its antigen is not known. Per the germline V gene, CDR1 is MNHEY and CDR2 is SMNVEV (reference sequence). After removal of 2 bases from V and 4 bases from J, the junction contained 10 bases not matched to a gene. The CDR3 length is 18 residues. TCRdb's table, derived via immunoSEQ multiplex PCR, lists solely in-frame clones and lacks some. The table records some 50,000 clones, 86% of them present only once. The rearrangement links TRBV27 to TRBJ2-3; 12 nucleotides align to TRBD1. The sequence derives from an adult with an advanced solid tumor such as melanoma, head and neck, liver or kidney cancer. This specimen was CD4+ or CD8+ T cells sorted from blood, taken in a trial of the OX40 agonist ivuxolimab. This CDR3 reads CASSLSLGQGALADTQYF. The CDR3 coding sequence is TGTGCCAGCAGTTTAAGCCTGGGACAGGGGGCGTTAGCAGATACGCAGTATTTT.